One and the same sample provided the 12 T cell receptor beta chains below, sequenced in a study of low-dose radiotherapy and immunotherapy resistance in tumors. Covering alpha and beta chains, TRAV- and TRBV-specific primers were used for the first-strand cDNA. Amplification of TCRs used a constant-region primer and V-primer adapter for 20 PCR cycles. TCRdb called the reads again in MiXCR, with one record for every CDR3 protein. This table has 9,500 to 15,000 distinct CDR3 sequences, approximately 80% appearing once. The receptors shown here come from a human donor with advanced metastatic prostate, ovarian, gallbladder or colorectal cancer (not recorded which). This table probably holds off-target reads from a library built for another chain.

This chain joins TRBV6-2 or TRBV6-3 and TRBJ2-7, with 9 bases fitting TRBD1. The trim removed 2 bases at V and 4 bases at J, leaving 3 bases unmatched. Germline assignment: CDR1 MNHEY and CDR2 SVGEGT. This CDR3 region has 14 residues. Written as DNA, the CDR3 is TGTGCCAGCAGTTACGGGACAGGGCGGTACGAGCAGTACTTC. Protein product: CASSYGTGRYEQYF.

This chain joins TRBV5-4 and TRBJ2-5, with a tentative D call TRBD2 (7 bases). CDR1 and CDR2 (germline): SGHNT, YYREEE (reference sequence). The V gene lost 7 bases and the J gene lost 6 bases, with 16 bases spanning the gap. The CDR3 is 13 amino acids. The CDR3 DNA sequence: TGTGCCAGCGAGGCGGGAGACAGGAAGACCCAGTACTTC. Its translation: CASEAGDRKTQYF.

As DNA, the CDR3 is TGTGCCAGCTCACCACGGGCCTCGGGGCACACTGAAGCTTTCTTT. It specifies CASSPRASGHTEAFF. J is TRBJ1-1 and V is TRBV18; perhaps TRBD1 as D (5 bases). Trimming stripped 1 base from V and 3 bases from J, with 12 bases between. Germline V gene data show CDR1 as KGHSH and CDR2 as LQKENI. This CDR3 contains 15 residues.

This chain uses TRBV21-1 with TRBJ1-5. TRBV21-1 is assigned pseudogene status. CDR3 length: 12 amino acids. CDR3 in DNA: TGTGCCAGCCGAGGAGCCAATCAGCCCCAGCATTTT. Protein sequence: CASRGANQPQHF.

CDR3 amino acids: CASRRRDYQEKSNEQFF. The CDR3 coding sequence is TGTGCCAGCAGACGCCGGGACTACCAAGAAAAGAGCAATGAGCAGTTCTTC. V gene TRBV6-2 or TRBV6-3 combines with J gene TRBJ2-1, with 7 bases that match TRBD2. Unmatched junction bases numbered 17, after V lost 6 bases and J lost 6 bases. The CDR3 contains 17 residues. CDR1 is MNHEY, CDR2 SVGEGT, per germline.

The CDR3 nucleotides are TGTGCCATCAGTGAGTCCCAGGTGCACGAGCAGTACTTC. Translated, it gives CAISESQVHEQYF. The rearrangement uses TRBV10-3 and TRBJ2-7; D uncertain. CDR3 length: 13 residues. Trimming removed 0 bases from V and 5 bases from J, with 8 bases in between. Germline V gene data show CDR1 as ENHRY and CDR2 as SYGVKD.

V and J are TRBV24-1 and TRBJ2-2, with TRBD2 as a possible D gene (5 bases). V lost 3 bases to trimming and J lost 5 bases, with 12 bases between them. Germline CDR1 reads KGHDR; CDR2 reads SFDVKD. This CDR3 has 15 residues. In nucleotides, the CDR3 is TGTGCCACCAGTGATCCGCGGGCGGGTACCGGGGAGCTGTTTTTT. Its protein product is CATSDPRAGTGELFF.

The V and J genes are TRBV5-5 and TRBJ2-3, with no clear D. Germline assignment: CDR1 SGHKS and CDR2 YYEKEE (reference sequence). This CDR3 contains 15 residues. Trimming shortened V by 0 bases and J by 4 bases, and 12 bases separated the two germline ends. The CDR3 sequence is CASSLALHDSDTQYF. CDR3 nucleotides: TGTGCCAGCAGCTTGGCTTTGCATGACTCAGATACGCAGTATTTT.

The rearrangement uses TRBV2 and TRBJ2-1, with a possible D match to TRBD1 (6 bases). The V end was cut by 6 bases, the J end by 2 bases, with 20 bases between. CDR3 size: 17 residues. CDR1 and CDR2 (germline): SNHLY, FYNNEI. CDR3 protein: CASRHPNPGQPYNEQFF. CDR3 DNA: TGTGCCAGCAGACACCCGAACCCGGGACAACCCTACAATGAGCAGTTCTTC.

V gene TRBV5-1 combines with J gene TRBJ2-7; D is perhaps TRBD1 (7 bases). CDR1 is SGHRS, CDR2 YFSETQ, per germline. Between the trimmed V and J ends, which lost 3 bases and 2 bases, there was a span of 12 bases. This CDR3 spans 14 amino acids. CDR3 nucleotides: TGCGCCAGCAGCTCCGCAGGGGGGCCCTACGAGCAGTACTTC. This sequence encodes CASSSAGGPYEQYF.

The chain combines TRBV29-1 with TRBJ2-1, with D unresolved. This CDR3 has 11 amino acids. Trimming shortened V by 4 bases and J by 9 bases, and 10 bases separated the two germline ends. Germline loops: CDR1 SQVTM, CDR2 ANQGSEA. The CDR3, as DNA: TGCAGCGTTGCCCCCGGCATTGAGCAGTTCTTC. This sequence encodes CSVAPGIEQFF.

This chain joins TRBV6-5 and TRBJ1-2; 10 nucleotides agree with TRBD1. V gave up 4 bases and J gave up 4 bases; unmatched junction bases: 6. CDR3 length: 15 residues. In germline, CDR1 is MNHEY, CDR2 SVGAGI. In DNA, the CDR3 is TGTGCCAGCAGTTCCCAGGGGACAGGGGTCTATGGCTACACCTTC. Translating it yields CASSSQGTGVYGYTF.